The 5 T cell receptor beta chains in this list originate from one sample, sequenced in a study of T cell responses to AZD1222 COVID-19 vaccine. Some clones are missing from TCRdb's copy, which holds only in-frame ones; the method was immunoSEQ multiplex PCR. The sample records about 120,000 clones, 93% being singletons. This material consisted of peripheral blood, taken 28 days after the second AZD1222 dose. These receptors originate from an adult who received the AZD1222 COVID-19 vaccine.

The CDR3 sequence: CASSLGPSGGDNEQFF. For the CDR3, the DNA is TGTGCCAGCAGCTTGGGCCCTAGCGGGGGGGACAATGAGCAGTTCTTC. This chain connects TRBV5-5 to TRBJ2-1; 12 nucleotides line up with TRBD2. J lost 5 bases, V lost 0 bases, and 3 bases had no gene match. The V gene's germline CDR1 is SGHKS and CDR2 YYEKEE (reference sequence). CDR3 length equals 16 residues.

This clone was seen a handful of times. V and J are TRBV6-5 and TRBJ1-2, with a possible D match to TRBD1 (5 bases). CDR3 length: 16 residues. The germline gives CDR1 MNHEY, CDR2 SVGAGI. Trimming took 4 bases from V and 8 from J, leaving 23 bases between them. CDR3 amino acids: CASSSLGEIPGQGYTF. The CDR3 bases are TGTGCCAGCAGTTCCCTCGGGGAGATTCCAGGGCAGGGCTACACCTTC.

The chain has TRBV19 and TRBJ2-2; 7 bases match TRBD1. The CDR3 consists of 16 residues. Per the germline V gene, CDR1 is LNHDA and CDR2 is SQIVND (reference sequence). The ends lost 8 bases at V and 3 bases at J; junction bases unmatched: 12. This CDR3 reads CASAGGQAADTGELFF. As DNA, the CDR3 is TGTGCCAGTGCTGGAGGACAGGCGGCGGACACCGGGGAGCTGTTTTTT.

The chain's CDR3 is CATSRDPPGELLYNEQFF. As DNA, the CDR3 is TGTGCCACCAGCAGAGACCCCCCCGGGGAACTACTCTACAATGAGCAGTTCTTC. V is TRBV15 and J is TRBJ2-1; the D gene is possibly TRBD2 (5 bases). V lost 0 bases and J lost 3, with 18 bases in between. The CDR3 spans 18 residues. Germline V CDR1 and CDR2: LNHNV, YYDKDF (reference sequence). Based on the CDR3 plus reference TRBV15 and TRBJ2-1, the full variable domain is DAMVIQNPRYQVTQFGKPVTLSCSQTLNHNVMYWYQQKSSQAPKLLFHYYDKDFNNEADTPDNFQSRRPNTSFCFLDIRSPGLGDTAMYLCATSRDPPGELLYNEQFFGPGTRLTVL.

This clone was detected once. V is TRBV18 and J is TRBJ2-3; the D gene is possibly TRBD2 (5 bases). V was pared by 2 bases and J by 1 base, with 13 bases between. Germline-derived CDR1 and CDR2 are KGHSH and LQKENI. The CDR3 spans 16 residues. This CDR3 reads CASSPMERSRTDTQYF. For the CDR3, the DNA is TGTGCCAGCTCACCAATGGAGCGGTCCCGCACAGATACGCAGTATTTT.